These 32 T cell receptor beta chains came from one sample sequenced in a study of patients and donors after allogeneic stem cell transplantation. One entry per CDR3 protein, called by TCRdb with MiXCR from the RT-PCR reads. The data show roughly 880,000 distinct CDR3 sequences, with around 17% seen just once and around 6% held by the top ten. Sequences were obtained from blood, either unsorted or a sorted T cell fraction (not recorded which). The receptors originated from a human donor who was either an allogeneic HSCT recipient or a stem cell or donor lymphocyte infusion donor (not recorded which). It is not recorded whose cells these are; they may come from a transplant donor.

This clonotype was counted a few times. The CDR3 nucleotides read TGCAGTGCTAGAGATTTCGGACGGCTTAACTATGGCTACACCTTC. Translation gives CSARDFGRLNYGYTF. The V call is TRBV20-1, the J call TRBJ1-2; D is ambiguous. V was trimmed by 0 bases and J by 1 base, leaving 12 bases between them. CDR3 length: 15 amino acids. Germline V gene lookup returns CDR1 DFQATT and CDR2 SNEGSKA (reference sequence).

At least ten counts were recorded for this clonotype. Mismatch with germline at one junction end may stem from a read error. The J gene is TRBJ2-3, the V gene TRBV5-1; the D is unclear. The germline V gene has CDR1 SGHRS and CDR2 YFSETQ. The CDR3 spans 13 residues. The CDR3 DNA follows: TGTGCCAGCAGCTTAGACCGCACAGATACGCAGTATTTT. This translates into CASSLDRTDTQYF.

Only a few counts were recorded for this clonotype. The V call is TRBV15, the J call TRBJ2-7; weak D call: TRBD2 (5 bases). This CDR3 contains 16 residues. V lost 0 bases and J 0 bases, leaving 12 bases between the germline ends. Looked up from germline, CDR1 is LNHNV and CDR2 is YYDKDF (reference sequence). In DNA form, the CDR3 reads TGTGCCACCAGCAGAGATTTAGGGCGGGCCTCCTACGAGCAGTACTTC. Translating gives CATSRDLGRASYEQYF.

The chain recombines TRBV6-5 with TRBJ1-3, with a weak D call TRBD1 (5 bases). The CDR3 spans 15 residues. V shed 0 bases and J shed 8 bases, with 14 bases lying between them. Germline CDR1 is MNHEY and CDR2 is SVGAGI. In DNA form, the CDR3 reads TGTGCCAGCAGTTACTCGGCAGGGAGAGGTGACACCATATATTTT. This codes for CASSYSAGRGDTIYF.

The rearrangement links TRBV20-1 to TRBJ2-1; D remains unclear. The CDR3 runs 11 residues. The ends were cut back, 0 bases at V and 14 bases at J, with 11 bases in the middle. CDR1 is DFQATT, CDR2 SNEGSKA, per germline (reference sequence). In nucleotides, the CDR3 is TGCAGTGCTAGAGATCGGGCTCTGGAGTTCTTC. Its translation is CSARDRALEFF.

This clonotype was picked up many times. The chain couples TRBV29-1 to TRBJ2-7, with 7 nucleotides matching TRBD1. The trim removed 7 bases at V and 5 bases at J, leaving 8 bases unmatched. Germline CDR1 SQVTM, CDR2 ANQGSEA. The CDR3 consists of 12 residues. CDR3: CSARGQRDEQYF. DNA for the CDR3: TGCAGCGCCCGGGGACAGAGAGACGAGCAGTACTTC.

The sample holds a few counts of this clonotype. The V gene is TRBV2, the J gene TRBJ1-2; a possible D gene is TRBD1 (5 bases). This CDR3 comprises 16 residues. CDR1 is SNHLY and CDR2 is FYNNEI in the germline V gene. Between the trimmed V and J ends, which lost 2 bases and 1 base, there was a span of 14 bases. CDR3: CASSENEGTFNYGYTF. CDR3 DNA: TGTGCCAGCAGTGAAAATGAGGGGACGTTTAACTATGGCTACACCTTC.

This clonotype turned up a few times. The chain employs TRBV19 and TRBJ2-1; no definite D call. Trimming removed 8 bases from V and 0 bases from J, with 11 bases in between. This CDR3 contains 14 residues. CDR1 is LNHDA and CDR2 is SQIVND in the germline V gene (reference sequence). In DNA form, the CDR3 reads TGTGCCAGTTCAAGGCGTTTCTCCTACAATGAGCAGTTCTTC. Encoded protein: CASSRRFSYNEQFF.

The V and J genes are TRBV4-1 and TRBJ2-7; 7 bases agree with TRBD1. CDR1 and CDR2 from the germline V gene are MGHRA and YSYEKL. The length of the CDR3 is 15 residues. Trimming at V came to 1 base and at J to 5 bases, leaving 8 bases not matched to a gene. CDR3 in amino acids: CASSQAGPGGHEQYF. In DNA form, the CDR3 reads TGCGCCAGCAGCCAAGCAGGTCCAGGGGGACACGAGCAGTACTTC.

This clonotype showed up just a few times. The CDR3 reads CASSVAQVKSGELFF. In DNA, the CDR3 is TGTGCCAGCAGCGTAGCACAGGTTAAGTCCGGGGAGCTGTTTTTT. The chain carries TRBV9 and TRBJ2-2, with D perhaps matching TRBD1 (5 bases). The CDR3 is 15 amino acids. Germline CDR1 SGDLS, CDR2 YYNGEE. Trimming pared 0 bases from V and 6 bases from J, leaving 12 bases between. Full variable domain (outside the CDR3, taken from reference TRBV9 and TRBJ2-2): DSGVTQTPKHLITATGQRVTLRCSPRSGDLSVYWYQQSLDQGLQFLIQYYNGEERAKGNILERFSAQQFPDLHSELNLSSLELGDSALYFCASSVAQVKSGELFFGEGSRLTVL.

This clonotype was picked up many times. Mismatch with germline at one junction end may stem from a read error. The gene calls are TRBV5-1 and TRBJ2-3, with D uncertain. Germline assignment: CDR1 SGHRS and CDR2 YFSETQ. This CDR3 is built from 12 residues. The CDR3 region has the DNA TGTGCCAGCAGCTCCTACACAGATACGCAGTATTTT. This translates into CASSSYTDTQYF.

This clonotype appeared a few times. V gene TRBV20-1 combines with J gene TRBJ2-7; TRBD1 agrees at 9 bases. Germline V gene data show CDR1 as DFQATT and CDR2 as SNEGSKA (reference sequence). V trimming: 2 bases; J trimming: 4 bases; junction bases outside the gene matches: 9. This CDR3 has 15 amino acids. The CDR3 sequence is CSARNRQGQGYEQYF. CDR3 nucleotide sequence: TGCAGTGCTAGAAACCGCCAGGGACAGGGTTACGAGCAGTACTTC.

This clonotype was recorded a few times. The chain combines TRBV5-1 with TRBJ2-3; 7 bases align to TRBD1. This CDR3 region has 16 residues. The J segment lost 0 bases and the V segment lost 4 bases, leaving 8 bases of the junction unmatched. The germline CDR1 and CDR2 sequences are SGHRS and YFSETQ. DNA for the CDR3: TGCGCCAGCAGCACCGGGACAGCCTCTAGCACAGATACGCAGTATTTT. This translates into CASSTGTASSTDTQYF.

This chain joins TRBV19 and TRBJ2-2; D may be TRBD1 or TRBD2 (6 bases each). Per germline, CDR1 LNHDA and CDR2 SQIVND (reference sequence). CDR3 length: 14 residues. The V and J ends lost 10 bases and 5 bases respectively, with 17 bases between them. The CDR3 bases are TGTGCCACCACCCTGGGGGGCCTGACCGGGGAGCTGTTTTTT. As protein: CATTLGGLTGELFF.

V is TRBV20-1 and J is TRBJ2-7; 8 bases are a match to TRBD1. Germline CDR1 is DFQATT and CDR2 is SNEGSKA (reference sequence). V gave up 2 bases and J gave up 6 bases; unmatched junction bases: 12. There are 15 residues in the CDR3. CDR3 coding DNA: TGCAGTGCTAGATCCGCGGGTGGACAGGGCCCCGAGCAGTACTTC. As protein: CSARSAGGQGPEQYF.

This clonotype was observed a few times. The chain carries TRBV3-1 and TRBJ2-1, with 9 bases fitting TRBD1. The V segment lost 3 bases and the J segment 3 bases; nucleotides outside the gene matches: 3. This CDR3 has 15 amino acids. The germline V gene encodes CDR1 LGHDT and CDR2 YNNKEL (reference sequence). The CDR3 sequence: CASSHRGQGYNEQFF. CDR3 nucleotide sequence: TGTGCCAGCAGCCATCGGGGACAGGGCTACAATGAGCAGTTCTTC.

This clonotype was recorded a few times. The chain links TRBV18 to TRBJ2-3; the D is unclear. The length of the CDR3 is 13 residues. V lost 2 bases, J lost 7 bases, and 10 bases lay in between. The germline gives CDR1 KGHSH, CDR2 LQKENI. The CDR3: CASSPRPMNTQYF. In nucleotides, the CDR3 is TGTGCCAGCTCACCAAGGCCCATGAATACGCAGTATTTT.

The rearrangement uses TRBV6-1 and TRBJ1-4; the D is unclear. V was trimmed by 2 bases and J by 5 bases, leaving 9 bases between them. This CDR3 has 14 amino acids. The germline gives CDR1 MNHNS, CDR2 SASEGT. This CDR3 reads CASSEIGRNEKLFF. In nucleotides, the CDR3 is TGTGCCAGCAGTGAAATCGGACGAAATGAAAAACTGTTTTTT.

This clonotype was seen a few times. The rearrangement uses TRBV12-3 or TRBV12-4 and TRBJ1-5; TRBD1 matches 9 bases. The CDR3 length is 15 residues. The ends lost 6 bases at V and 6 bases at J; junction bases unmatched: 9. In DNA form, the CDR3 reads TGTGCCAGCAGCAAACCGGGACAGGGCCTTCAGCCCCAGCATTTT. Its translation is CASSKPGQGLQPQHF.

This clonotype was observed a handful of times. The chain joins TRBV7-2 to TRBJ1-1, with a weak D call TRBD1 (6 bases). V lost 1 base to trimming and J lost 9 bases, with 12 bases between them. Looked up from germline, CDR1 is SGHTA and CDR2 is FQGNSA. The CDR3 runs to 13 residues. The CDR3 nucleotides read TGTGCCAGCAGCTTAGGGGGGACACGTCAAGCTTTCTTT. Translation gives CASSLGGTRQAFF. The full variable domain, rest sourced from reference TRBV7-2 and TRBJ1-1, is GAGVSQSPSNKVTEKGKDVELRCDPISGHTALYWYRQSLGQGLEFLIYFQGNSAPDKSGLPSDRFSAERTGGSVSTLTIQRTQQEDSAVYLCASSLGGTRQAFFGQGTRLTVV.

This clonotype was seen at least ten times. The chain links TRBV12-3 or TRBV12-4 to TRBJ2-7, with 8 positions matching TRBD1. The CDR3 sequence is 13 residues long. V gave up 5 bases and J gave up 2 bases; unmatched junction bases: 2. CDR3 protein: CASSRQGTYEQYF. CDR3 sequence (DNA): TGTGCCAGCAGTAGACAGGGGACCTACGAGCAGTACTTC.

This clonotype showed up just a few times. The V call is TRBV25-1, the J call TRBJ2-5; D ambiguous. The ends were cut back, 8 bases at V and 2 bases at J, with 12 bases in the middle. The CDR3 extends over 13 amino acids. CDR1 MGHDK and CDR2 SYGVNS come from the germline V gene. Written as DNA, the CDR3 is TGTGCCAGCCGAAACAGAATTCAAGAGACCCAGTACTTC. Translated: CASRNRIQETQYF.

As DNA, the CDR3 is TGTGCCACCAGTGACATGAGGGGTTTGAATGGCTACACCTTC. It translates to CATSDMRGLNGYTF. The chain joins TRBV24-1 to TRBJ1-2; the D gene is possibly TRBD1 (5 bases). Deletions cut 4 bases from V and 6 bases from J, with 14 bases between. Looked up from germline, CDR1 is KGHDR and CDR2 is SFDVKD. The CDR3 runs to 14 residues.

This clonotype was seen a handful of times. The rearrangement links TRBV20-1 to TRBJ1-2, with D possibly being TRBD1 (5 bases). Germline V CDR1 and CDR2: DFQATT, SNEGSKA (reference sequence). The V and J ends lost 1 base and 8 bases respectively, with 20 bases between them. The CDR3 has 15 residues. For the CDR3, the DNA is TGCAGTGCTAGAGGGTTTGACAGAGAGACTAGGGGCTACACCTTC. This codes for CSARGFDRETRGYTF.

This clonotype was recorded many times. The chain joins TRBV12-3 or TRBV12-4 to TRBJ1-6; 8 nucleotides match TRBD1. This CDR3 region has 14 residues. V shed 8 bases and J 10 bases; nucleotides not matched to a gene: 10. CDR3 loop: CASSEQGGRSPLHF. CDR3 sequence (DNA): TGTGCCAGCTCCGAACAGGGGGGAAGATCACCCCTCCACTTT.

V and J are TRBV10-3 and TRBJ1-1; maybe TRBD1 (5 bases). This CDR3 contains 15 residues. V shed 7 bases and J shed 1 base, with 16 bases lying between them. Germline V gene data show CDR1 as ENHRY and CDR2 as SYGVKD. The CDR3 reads CAITSLRGTNTEAFF. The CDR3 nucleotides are TGTGCCATCACCTCACTCCGGGGGACGAACACTGAAGCTTTCTTT.

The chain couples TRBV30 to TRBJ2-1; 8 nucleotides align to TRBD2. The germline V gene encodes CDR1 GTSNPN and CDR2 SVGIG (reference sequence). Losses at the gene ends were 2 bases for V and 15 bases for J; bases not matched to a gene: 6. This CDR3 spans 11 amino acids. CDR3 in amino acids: CAWSPGAGGFF. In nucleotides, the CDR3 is TGTGCCTGGAGTCCCGGCGCGGGGGGGTTCTTC. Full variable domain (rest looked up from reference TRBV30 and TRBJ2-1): SQTIHQWPATLVQPVGSPLSLECTVEGTSNPNLYWYRQAAGRGLQLLFYSVGIGQISSEVPQNLSASRPQDRQFILSSKKLLLSDSGFYLCAWSPGAGGFFGPGTRLTVL.

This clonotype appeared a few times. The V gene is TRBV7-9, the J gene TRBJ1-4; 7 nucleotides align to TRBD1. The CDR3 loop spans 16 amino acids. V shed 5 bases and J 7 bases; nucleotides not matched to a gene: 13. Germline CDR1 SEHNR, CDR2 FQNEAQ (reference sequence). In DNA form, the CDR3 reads TGTGCCAGCAGCCTTTCGAGGAGGGGGCTGAGTGAAAAACTGTTTTTT. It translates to CASSLSRRGLSEKLFF. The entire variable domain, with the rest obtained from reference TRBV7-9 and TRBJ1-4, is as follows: DTGVSQNPRHKITKRGQNVTFRCDPISEHNRLYWYRQTLGQGPEFLTYFQNEAQLEKSRLLSDRFSAERPKGSFSTLEIQRTEQGDSAMYLCASSLSRRGLSEKLFFGSGTQLSVL.

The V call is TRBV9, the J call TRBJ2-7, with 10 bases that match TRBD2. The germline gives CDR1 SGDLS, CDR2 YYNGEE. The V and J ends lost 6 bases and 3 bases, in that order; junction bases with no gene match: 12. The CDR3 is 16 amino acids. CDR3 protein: CASTASGSRPHYEQYF. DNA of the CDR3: TGTGCCAGCACGGCTAGCGGGAGCCGGCCTCACTACGAGCAGTACTTC.

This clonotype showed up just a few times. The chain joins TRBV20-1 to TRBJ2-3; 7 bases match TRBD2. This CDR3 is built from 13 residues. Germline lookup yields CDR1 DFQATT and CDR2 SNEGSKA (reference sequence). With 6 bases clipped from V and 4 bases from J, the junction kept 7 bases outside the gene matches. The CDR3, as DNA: TGCAGTGCGCAGCGGGGAGGGCCAGATACGCAGTATTTT. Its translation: CSAQRGGPDTQYF.

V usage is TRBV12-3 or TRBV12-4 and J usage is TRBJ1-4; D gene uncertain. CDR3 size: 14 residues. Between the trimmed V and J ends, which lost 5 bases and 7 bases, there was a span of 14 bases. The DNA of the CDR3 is TGTGCCAGCAGTACACCTCCCCGGGGTGAAAAACTGTTTTTT. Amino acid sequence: CASSTPPRGEKLFF.

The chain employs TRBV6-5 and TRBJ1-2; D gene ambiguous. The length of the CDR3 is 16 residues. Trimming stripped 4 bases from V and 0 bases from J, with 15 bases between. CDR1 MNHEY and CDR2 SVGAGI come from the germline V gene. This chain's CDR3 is CASSFQTRTSNYGYTF. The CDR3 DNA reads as TGTGCCAGCAGTTTTCAGACACGGACCTCTAACTATGGCTACACCTTC.